These 23 T cell receptor beta chains originate from one sample sequenced in a study of T cell repertoires in cytomegalovirus infection. No antigen has been assigned to these receptors. TCRdb fed the reads into MiXCR, producing one record per CDR3 protein. This sample has hundreds of thousands of distinct CDR3 sequences, with around 29% found just once. The specimen comprised cultured PBMCs, sampled from culture after CMV antigen stimulation. The receptors stem from a human donor in good health (CMV status not recorded). Some clones in this sample may be carry-over from other donors' samples.

This clonotype was observed a handful of times. The V call is TRBV28, the J call TRBJ2-1, with D perhaps matching TRBD1 (6 bases). CDR3 length: 15 residues. CDR1 is MDHEN, CDR2 SYDVKM, per germline. Trimming removed 3 bases from V and 6 bases from J, with 15 bases in between. This CDR3 reads CASSFPGQSGNEQFF. DNA of the CDR3: TGTGCCAGCAGTTTCCCTGGACAGTCCGGCAATGAGCAGTTCTTC.

This clonotype showed up many times. This sequence joins TRBV7-2 and TRBJ2-7; possibly TRBD1 for D (6 bases). Germline CDR1 is SGHTA and CDR2 is FQGNSA. Trimming pared 5 bases from V and 5 bases from J, leaving 16 bases between. This CDR3 spans 14 amino acids. This chain's CDR3 is CASSPTGFSDEQYF. The DNA for the CDR3 is TGTGCCAGCAGCCCCACAGGGTTTAGCGACGAGCAGTACTTC.

Written as DNA, the CDR3 is TGTGCCAGCAGCCGGGGACAGGGAAGCAATCAGCCCCAGCATTTT. Translation: CASSRGQGSNQPQHF. This chain joins TRBV27 and TRBJ1-5; 9 bases map to TRBD1. Germline V lookup: CDR1 MNHEY, CDR2 SMNVEV (reference sequence). The CDR3 spans 15 residues. V shed 6 bases and J 1 base; nucleotides not matched to a gene: 4.

The gene calls are TRBV6-1 and TRBJ1-2; D is undetermined. The CDR3 runs to 15 residues. Trimming removed 5 bases from V and 2 bases from J, with 15 bases in between. The germline gives CDR1 MNHNS, CDR2 SASEGT. The CDR3 DNA is TGTGCCAGCAGTTATCTTCGAACACCGAACTATGGCTACACCTTC. Translation gives CASSYLRTPNYGYTF.

This clonotype has just a few counts. This sequence joins TRBV15 and TRBJ1-5, with D possibly TRBD1 on 6 matching bases. The CDR3 runs 15 residues. The V gene's germline CDR1 is LNHNV and CDR2 YYDKDF (reference sequence). The V and J ends lost 0 bases and 4 bases respectively, with 10 bases between them. The CDR3 DNA reads as TGTGCCACCAGCAGAGATGGGCAGGGGAATCAGCCCCAGCATTTT. This gives the protein CATSRDGQGNQPQHF.

This clonotype was counted between two and nine times. CDR3 nucleotide sequence: TGTGCCAGCAGCGTCGGACAGAACAATGAGCAGTTCTTC. Amino acid sequence: CASSVGQNNEQFF. The chain recombines TRBV2 with TRBJ2-1, with D possibly TRBD1 on 6 matching bases. This CDR3 has 13 residues. The ends were cut back, 6 bases at V and 5 bases at J, with 11 bases in the middle. Germline CDR1 reads SNHLY; CDR2 reads FYNNEI.

This clonotype was seen at least ten times. The chain is built from TRBV7-2 and TRBJ2-3; D is perhaps TRBD1 or TRBD2 (5 bases each). V was pared by 5 bases and J by 2 bases, with 14 bases between. The CDR3 sequence is 15 residues long. CDR1 SGHTA and CDR2 FQGNSA come from the germline V gene. The CDR3 loop reads CASSNWGNFTDTQYF. CDR3 coding DNA: TGTGCCAGCAGCAACTGGGGGAACTTCACAGATACGCAGTATTTT.

The rearrangement links TRBV24-1 to TRBJ1-3; a weak D match, TRBD1 (6 bases). The germline CDR1 and CDR2 sequences are KGHDR and SFDVKD. The CDR3 has 16 amino acids. V was cut by 3 bases and J by 0 bases, with 11 bases left in between. This CDR3 is CATSDRRDNSGNTIYF. The DNA of the CDR3 is TGTGCCACCAGTGATCGCCGGGACAACTCTGGAAACACCATATATTTT.

As concerns this clonotype: Lacking the conserved final phenylalanine or tryptophan, this CDR3 likely reflects a read error. This chain joins TRBV7-2 and TRBJ1-5; 7 nucleotides agree with TRBD1. CDR3 length equals 13 residues. The germline V gene encodes CDR1 SGHTA and CDR2 FQGNSA. V shed 3 bases and J 6 bases; nucleotides not matched to a gene: 2. The CDR3 spells CASSFDRVQPQHL. The CDR3, as DNA: TGTGCCAGCAGCTTCGACAGGGTTCAGCCCCAGCATCTT.

The chain employs TRBV7-2 and TRBJ2-3; D uncertain. The CDR3 is made up of 15 amino acids. Germline V gene sequence: CDR1 SGHTA, CDR2 FQGNSA. V was shortened by 1 base and J by 1 base, with 9 bases between the two germline ends. Written as DNA, the CDR3 is TGTGCCAGCAGCTTAGATTTGTCGCGCACAGATACGCAGTATTTT. Translating gives CASSLDLSRTDTQYF. The whole variable domain, remainder taken from reference TRBV7-2 and TRBJ2-3, is GAGVSQSPSNKVTEKGKDVELRCDPISGHTALYWYRQSLGQGLEFLIYFQGNSAPDKSGLPSDRFSAERTGGSVSTLTIQRTQQEDSAVYLCASSLDLSRTDTQYFGPGTRLTVL.

J is TRBJ1-4 and V is TRBV12-5; 9 bases are shared with TRBD1. V lost 0 bases to trimming and J lost 3 bases; unmatched junction nucleotides: 5. Germline values: CDR1 LGHNT, CDR2 FRNRAP. The CDR3 sequence is 17 residues long. CDR3 bases: TGTGCTAGTGGTTTGGTCCTGGGACAGGGACCTAATGAAAAACTGTTTTTT. As protein: CASGLVLGQGPNEKLFF. The full variable domain, rest sourced from reference TRBV12-5 and TRBJ1-4, is DARVTQTPRHKVTEMGQEVTMRCQPILGHNTVFWYRQTMMQGLELLAYFRNRAPLDDSGMPKDRFSAEMPDATLATLKIQPSEPRDSAVYFCASGLVLGQGPNEKLFFGSGTQLSVL.

A word on this clonotype: The junction departs from the called germline gene at one end, perhaps through a read error. The chain links TRBV7-7 to TRBJ2-5; 8 bases line up with TRBD2. The V gene's germline CDR1 is SSHAT and CDR2 FNYEAQ (reference sequence). There are 14 residues in the CDR3. CDR3 sequence: CASSLTSGAETQYF. In DNA form, the CDR3 reads TGTGCTAGCAGCTTAACTAGCGGCGCAGAGACCCAGTACTTC.

This clonotype has more than one count but fewer than ten. The CDR3, as DNA: TGTGCCAGCAGTGAAGAACAGGGGGACGCAGATACGCAGTATTTT. It yields the protein CASSEEQGDADTQYF. This chain joins TRBV2 and TRBJ2-3; TRBD1 agrees at 8 bases. This CDR3 region has 15 residues. The V segment lost 1 base and the J segment 4 bases; nucleotides outside the gene matches: 4. The germline CDR1 and CDR2 sequences are SNHLY and FYNNEI.

In DNA, the CDR3 is TGTGCCAGCAGTTTAAGGAGCGGGATGTCCTACGAGCAGTACTTC. It encodes CASSLRSGMSYEQYF. The chain employs TRBV28 and TRBJ2-7, with TRBD2 identical over 7 bases. V shed 2 bases, J shed 1 base, and the junction held 5 bases outside the gene matches. Germline-derived CDR1 and CDR2 are MDHEN and SYDVKM. CDR3 length: 15 amino acids.

Only a few counts were recorded for this clonotype. J is TRBJ1-2 and V is TRBV18; 8 nucleotides align to TRBD1. From germline, CDR1 is KGHSH and CDR2 LQKENI. The trim removed 0 bases at V and 7 bases at J, leaving 7 bases unmatched. The CDR3 runs 15 residues. The CDR3 DNA follows: TGTGCCAGCTCACCACCGAACAGGGGGTATGGTGGCTACACCTTC. As protein: CASSPPNRGYGGYTF.

This clonotype appeared many times. The chain couples TRBV7-2 to TRBJ2-1; either TRBD1 or TRBD2 may supply D (6 bases each). Germline V gene data show CDR1 as SGHTA and CDR2 as FQGNSA. The V end was cut by 5 bases, the J end by 9 bases, with 11 bases between. The CDR3 length is 12 residues. The CDR3 here is CASSPGAAEQFF. In nucleotides, the CDR3 is TGTGCCAGCAGCCCGGGGGCTGCTGAGCAGTTCTTC.

This clonotype was picked up many times. Compared with germline, one end of the junction differs, possibly owing to a read error. V gene TRBV7-2 combines with J gene TRBJ1-2, with D perhaps matching TRBD1 (5 bases). Germline V CDR1 and CDR2: SGHTA, FQGNSA. This CDR3 spans 11 amino acids. The CDR3 sequence: CASSLGRDPHF. In DNA, the CDR3 is TGTGCCAGCAGCTTAGGCAGGGACCCTCACTTC.

V and J are TRBV9 and TRBJ2-5, with 9 bases fitting TRBD2. Losses at the gene ends were 3 bases for V and 2 bases for J; bases not matched to a gene: 17. CDR3 length: 19 amino acids. Germline lookup yields CDR1 SGDLS and CDR2 YYNGEE. The CDR3 loop is CASSGGGGRADSQQETQYF. The CDR3 coding sequence is TGTGCCAGCAGCGGCGGAGGCGGGAGGGCCGATAGTCAGCAAGAGACCCAGTACTTC.

The chain employs TRBV12-3 or TRBV12-4 and TRBJ1-1, with D hard to call. The CDR3 has 14 residues. V was shortened by 3 bases and J by 4 bases, with 12 bases between the two germline ends. DNA of the CDR3: TGTGCCAGCAGTTTGAGAGGGTGCGGCACTGAAGCTTTCTTT. Residues: CASSLRGCGTEAFF.

This clonotype was found a few times. The chain couples TRBV7-3 to TRBJ2-5; 9 bases align to TRBD1. Germline V lookup: CDR1 SGHTA, CDR2 FQGTGA. V dropped 5 bases and J dropped 7; count of bases not matched to a gene: 8. The CDR3 has 14 amino acids. This CDR3 is CASSRTGELGTQYF. The CDR3 DNA sequence: TGTGCCAGCAGCCGGACAGGGGAACTTGGGACCCAGTACTTC.

The chain links TRBV7-8 to TRBJ2-1, with a possible D match to TRBD2 (6 bases). The CDR3 runs to 15 residues. V lost 1 base to trimming and J lost 2 bases, with 9 bases between them. Per the germline V gene, CDR1 is SGHVS and CDR2 is FQNEAQ. The chain's CDR3 is CASSLGRDPYNEQFF. For the CDR3, the DNA is TGTGCCAGCAGCTTAGGGCGGGACCCCTACAATGAGCAGTTCTTC.

The chain uses TRBV7-8 and TRBJ1-5; D is undetermined. Germline values: CDR1 SGHVS, CDR2 FQNEAQ. CDR3 length: 15 amino acids. Trimming took off 2 bases at V and 4 bases at J, with 12 bases between the two ends. The CDR3 nucleotides are TGTGCCAGCAGCTTAAGTAGGACCGATAATCAGCCCCAGCATTTT. It yields the protein CASSLSRTDNQPQHF.

This clonotype was detected many times. This chain uses TRBV4-2 with TRBJ2-3; D gene unclear. This CDR3 is built from 15 residues. The V gene's germline CDR1 is LGHNA and CDR2 YNFKEQ. The V gene lost 0 bases and the J gene lost 4 bases, with 11 bases spanning the gap. Written as DNA, the CDR3 is TGTGCCAGCAGCCAAGATCCCCGGACCCCAGATACGCAGTATTTT. This codes for CASSQDPRTPDTQYF.